Listed below are T cell receptor beta chains from one sample, sequenced in a study of identical twins. MiXCR was run by TCRdb on the 5' RACE reads, yielding one entry per CDR3 protein. The repertoire holds approximately 550,000 distinct CDR3 sequences, with under 25% as singletons. These data are also associated with another study on yellow fever vaccine responses in identical twins.

What was sequenced was CD4+ T cells sorted from blood. Source of these receptors: a woman younger than 35 in good health. Both conserved end residues are part of each CDR3. The D gene is left open where the match is weak. Not all rows give a size; the values are once, few, many and, for expanded clones, a class.

cdr3_aa	cdr3_nt	clone_size	cdr3_length	v_call	j_call	d_call
CSGVVQKNTEAFF	TGCAGCGGAGTAGTACAGAAAAACACTGAAGCTTTCTTT	-	13	TRBV29-1	TRBJ1-1	-
CASSPRTGGNQPQHF	TGTGCCAGCAGTCCTAGGACAGGGGGCAATCAGCCCCAGCATTTT	many	15	TRBV12-3/TRBV12-4	TRBJ1-5	TRBD1
CASTRGGGLNTGELFF	TGTGCCAGCACCCGAGGGGGCGGGTTGAACACCGGGGAGCTGTTTTTT	-	16	TRBV12-3/TRBV12-4	TRBJ2-2	TRBD1
CAISERTMAGELFF	TGTGCCATCAGTGAACGTACCATGGCCGGGGAGCTGTTTTTT	-	14	TRBV10-3	TRBJ2-2	-
CSARKFGTSGIYEQYF	TGCAGTGCTAGAAAATTTGGGACTAGCGGGATCTACGAGCAGTACTTC	-	16	TRBV20-1	TRBJ2-7	TRBD2
CASSLVGQGNQPQHF	TGTGCCAGCTCTCTGGTCGGACAGGGCAATCAGCCCCAGCATTTT	many	15	TRBV12-3/TRBV12-4	TRBJ1-5	TRBD1
CASSLFRTGVYEQYF	TGTGCCAGCAGTTTATTTCGGACAGGGGTCTACGAGCAGTACTTC	few	15	TRBV28	TRBJ2-7	TRBD1
CASSAGAGGLGNEQFF	TGTGCCAGCAGCGCAGGAGCGGGAGGGTTAGGCAATGAGCAGTTCTTC	few	16	TRBV9	TRBJ2-1	TRBD2
CASSASSGGGQFF	TGTGCCAGCAGCGCCAGTTCAGGCGGGGGGCAGTTCTTC	-	13	TRBV7-9	TRBJ2-1	TRBD2
CASSPSSGGQETQYF	TGCGCCAGCAGCCCGTCTAGCGGGGGGCAAGAGACCCAGTACTTC	-	15	TRBV5-1	TRBJ2-5	TRBD2
CSARDPPGSTDTQYF	TGCAGTGCTAGAGATCCCCCCGGTAGCACAGATACGCAGTATTTT	-	15	TRBV20-1	TRBJ2-3	-
CASSSLGLAVTAYEQYF	TGTGCCAGCAGTTCCTTGGGACTAGCGGTCACCGCCTACGAGCAGTACTTC	few	17	TRBV28	TRBJ2-7	TRBD2
CASSEAGEKLFF	TGTGCCAGCAGTGAAGCCGGGGAAAAACTGTTTTTT	few	12	TRBV6-1	TRBJ1-4	-
CASSLLAGGLGNQPQHF	TGTGCCAGCAGTTTATTGGCAGGGGGCTTGGGCAATCAGCCCCAGCATTTT	few	17	TRBV27	TRBJ1-5	TRBD1
CASSPIHSVGELFF	TGCGCCAGCAGCCCCATCCATAGCGTCGGGGAGCTGTTTTTT	-	14	TRBV4-1	TRBJ2-2	-
CASSVTGGSDTQYF	TGTGCCAGCAGTGTAACAGGGGGGTCAGATACGCAGTATTTT	-	14	TRBV25-1	TRBJ2-3	TRBD1
CASSRKQGVETQYF	TGCGCCAGCAGCAGAAAACAGGGTGTGGAGACCCAGTACTTC	-	14	TRBV5-1	TRBJ2-5	-
CASSSGTVNEKLFF	TGTGCCAGCAGCTCCGGGACCGTGAATGAAAAACTGTTTTTT	few	14	TRBV7-6	TRBJ1-4	-
CASSLRRGSHTDTQYF	TGTGCCAGCAGCTTACGGCGCGGGAGTCACACAGATACGCAGTATTTT	few	16	TRBV11-2	TRBJ2-3	TRBD2
CASSLSDRGSYGYTF	TGCGCCAGCAGCTTGTCCGACAGGGGGTCCTATGGCTACACCTTC	-	15	TRBV5-1	TRBJ1-2	TRBD1
CASTLGLAGGRNEQFF	TGTGCCAGCACTTTGGGACTAGCGGGGGGACGCAATGAGCAGTTCTTC	-	16	TRBV11-2	TRBJ2-1	TRBD2
CSARLGGAREKLFF	TGCAGTGCTAGGTTGGGGGGGGCCAGAGAAAAACTGTTTTTT	-	14	TRBV20-1	TRBJ1-4	-
CASSLRWADTQYF	TGCGCCAGCAGCTTGAGGTGGGCCGATACGCAGTATTTT	-	13	TRBV5-1	TRBJ2-3	-
CASSVVGLAGGEQYF	TGTGCCAGCAGCGTAGTCGGACTAGCGGGAGGTGAGCAGTACTTC	-	15	TRBV9	TRBJ2-7	TRBD2
CASSLARLAGEETQYF	TGCGCCAGCAGCTTGGCCAGGCTAGCGGGAGAAGAGACCCAGTACTTC	-	16	TRBV5-1	TRBJ2-5	TRBD2
CASSQHSGGRTDTQYF	TGTGCCAGCAGCCAACATAGCGGGGGGCGCACAGATACGCAGTATTTT	-	16	TRBV3-1	TRBJ2-3	TRBD2
CSVEADRNEKLFF	TGCAGCGTTGAGGCCGACAGGAATGAAAAACTGTTTTTT	-	13	TRBV29-1	TRBJ1-4	-
CASSGHGETQYF	TGTGCCAGCAGCGGACACGGCGAGACCCAGTACTTC	few	12	TRBV12-3/TRBV12-4	TRBJ2-5	-
CASSHVRVLGAVEQFF	TGTGCCAGCAGTCACGTCAGGGTCCTTGGGGCGGTTGAGCAGTTCTTC	-	16	TRBV28	TRBJ2-1	-
CATSETTGENGETQYF	TGTGCCACCAGTGAAACGACAGGGGAGAATGGGGAGACCCAGTACTTC	-	16	TRBV24-1	TRBJ2-5	TRBD1
CASRSNGGGPEQFF	TGTGCCAGCAGGTCCAACGGCGGGGGCCCTGAGCAGTTCTTC	few	14	TRBV3-1	TRBJ2-1	-
CASASHTDTQYF	TGTGCCAGCGCCTCCCACACAGATACGCAGTATTTT	-	12	TRBV7-3	TRBJ2-3	-
CASSLGQRSNTGELFF	TGTGCCAGCAGTTTGGGACAGCGGTCGAACACCGGGGAGCTGTTTTTT	-	16	TRBV12-3/TRBV12-4	TRBJ2-2	TRBD1
CAISDLGRSGRELYEQYF	TGTGCCATCAGTGATCTCGGCCGTAGCGGGAGGGAATTATACGAGCAGTACTTC	many	18	TRBV10-3	TRBJ2-7	TRBD2
CASSYRLLGTGELFF	TGTGCCAGCAGCTACAGGTTGCTAGGAACCGGGGAGCTGTTTTTT	few	15	TRBV5-6	TRBJ2-2	-
CASSLLAGREQFF	TGTGCCAGCAGCTTACTAGCTGGTCGTGAGCAGTTCTTC	many	13	TRBV7-3	TRBJ2-1	-
CASSSGGLAMNTEAFF	TGCGCCAGCAGTTCGGGGGGCCTGGCGATGAACACTGAAGCTTTCTTT	-	16	TRBV5-1	TRBJ1-1	-
CSARLLAGGDLSTDTQYF	TGCAGTGCTAGACTCCTTGCCGGGGGGGACCTTAGCACAGATACGCAGTATTTT	-	18	TRBV20-1	TRBJ2-3	TRBD2
CASSPLRPLPDSPLHF	TGTGCCAGCTCACCACTCAGACCCCTCCCGGATTCACCCCTCCACTTT	-	16	TRBV18	TRBJ1-6	-
CASSSVTIALLEQYF	TGTGCCAGCAGTTCAGTTACTATCGCCCTTCTCGAGCAGTACTTC	-	15	TRBV12-3/TRBV12-4	TRBJ2-7	-
CASSQGTGVSPLHF	TGCGCCAGCTCTCAAGGGACAGGGGTATCACCCCTCCACTTT	-	14	TRBV5-1	TRBJ1-6	TRBD1
CASSQDWVEQYF	TGCGCCAGCAGCCAAGATTGGGTCGAGCAGTACTTC	-	12	TRBV4-1	TRBJ2-7	-
CASSLPGEVRRELFF	TGTGCCAGCAGCTTACCCGGGGAGGTTCGGCGGGAGCTGTTTTTT	once	15	TRBV7-2	TRBJ2-2	-
CASSTPAGTDGYTF	TGTGCCAGCAGCACGCCCGCCGGGACGGATGGCTACACCTTC	-	14	TRBV28	TRBJ1-2	-
CASAGGRVRTDTQYF	TGTGCCAGCGCCGGTGGCAGGGTGCGCACAGATACGCAGTATTTT	-	15	TRBV6-1	TRBJ2-3	-